This is a list of T cell receptor beta chains from one sample in a study of healthy donors' naive CD4 and CD8 T cells. MiXCR was run by TCRdb on the reads, yielding one entry per CDR3 protein. The sample lists around 180,000 distinct CDR3 sequences; about 76% were seen once. Sequencing was done on a sample of naive CD4+ and CD8+ T cells sorted from blood, pooled from several donors. Receptor source: a pool of human donors in good health; the sample pools cells from several healthy donors. The CDR3 runs from the conserved cysteine through the conserved F or W. The order of the fields is V gene, J gene, clone size, D gene, CDR3 protein, CDR3 DNA. D genes are given only for firm matches. Some rows have no size entry. The others give once, few or many, or a class for an expanded clone.

TRBV20-1	TRBJ1-5	-	-	CSASETFDQPQHF	TGCAGTGCTAGTGAGACGTTCGATCAGCCCCAGCATTTT
TRBV15	TRBJ2-7	-	-	CATSRITAGPYEQYF	TGTGCCACCAGCAGAATAACCGCGGGTCCCTACGAGCAGTACTTC
TRBV6-2/TRBV6-3	TRBJ2-1	-	-	CASQIGSSNNEQFF	TGTGCCAGCCAAATAGGGAGTTCAAACAATGAGCAGTTCTTC
TRBV19	TRBJ1-2	-	-	CASSIGFFDGYTF	TGTGCCAGTAGTATAGGATTCTTTGATGGCTACACCTTC
TRBV5-4	TRBJ2-7	few	-	CASSLGAGPYEQYF	TGTGCCAGCAGCTTGGGCGCAGGTCCCTACGAGCAGTACTTC
TRBV29-1	TRBJ2-5	-	TRBD1	CSVGRTGGGETQYF	TGCAGCGTTGGCCGGACAGGGGGCGGAGAGACCCAGTACTTC
TRBV30	TRBJ1-2	few	-	CAWSVAGNLGYTF	TGTGCCTGGAGTGTTGCAGGGAATCTGGGCTACACCTTC
TRBV19	TRBJ2-1	few	-	CASGFNEQFF	TGTGCCAGTGGCTTCAATGAGCAGTTCTTC
TRBV29-1	TRBJ2-1	-	-	CSGGMGEQFF	TGCAGCGGCGGGATGGGGGAGCAGTTCTTC
TRBV29-1	TRBJ2-3	-	-	CSVDLDVRTDTQYF	TGCAGCGTTGATCTGGACGTGCGCACAGATACGCAGTATTTT
TRBV18	TRBJ2-3	-	-	CASSRSRGDTQYF	TGTGCCAGCTCACGATCGAGGGGAGATACGCAGTATTTT
TRBV27	TRBJ2-7	-	TRBD2	CASSLFPSGSSYEQYF	TGTGCCAGCAGTTTATTTCCTAGCGGGAGCTCCTACGAGCAGTACTTC
TRBV19	TRBJ2-1	-	TRBD2	CASRTLAGGVNEQFF	TGTGCCAGTAGGACCCTAGCGGGAGGTGTTAATGAGCAGTTCTTC
TRBV30	TRBJ1-2	-	TRBD1	CASDRGLGYTF	TGTGCCTCTGACAGGGGGCTAGGCTACACCTTC
TRBV5-1	TRBJ2-1	-	-	CASRRVLGRSYNEQFF	TGCGCCAGCAGGCGGGTCCTGGGAAGGTCATACAATGAGCAGTTCTTC
TRBV29-1	TRBJ1-2	-	TRBD1	CSVSGQFGNYGYTF	TGCAGCGTCTCGGGACAGTTTGGGAACTATGGCTACACCTTC
TRBV20-1	TRBJ2-7	-	TRBD2	CSAGMTSGRREQYF	TGCAGTGCTGGCATGACTAGCGGGAGGAGAGAGCAGTACTTC